These 18 T cell receptor beta chains were all obtained from the same sample, sequenced in a study of blood T cell repertoires in COVID-19. Clones were sequenced by immunoSEQ multiplex PCR, and TCRdb holds only the in-frame ones, with some missing. The sample lists about 280,000 clones, 65% to 90% occurring once. Material for sequencing was peripheral blood. The receptors stem from a man aged 45-65 years with active or convalescent COVID-19.

The CDR3 region has the DNA TGTGCCAGCAGCCCCTCGGGGAAGGGGGCAGGAAACACTGAAGCTTTCTTT. Residues: CASSPSGKGAGNTEAFF. This chain uses TRBV5-4 with TRBJ1-1, with TRBD1 matching over 7 bases. J was trimmed by 2 bases and V by 4 bases; bases with no gene match: 14. The CDR3 sequence is 17 residues long. Germline V CDR1 and CDR2: SGHNT, YYREEE (reference sequence).

The V gene is TRBV7-9, the J gene TRBJ2-2, with 9 nucleotides matching TRBD1. The CDR3 is 14 amino acids. The ends lost 6 bases at V and 9 bases at J; junction bases unmatched: 8. Germline CDR1 SEHNR, CDR2 FQNEAQ (reference sequence). CDR3 bases: TGTGCCAGCAGGGAACAGGGGGCGCTTCGGGAGCTGTTTTTT. This sequence encodes CASREQGALRELFF.

The chain couples TRBV19 to TRBJ2-7, with D unresolved. Looked up from germline, CDR1 is LNHDA and CDR2 is SQIVND (reference sequence). Between the trimmed V and J ends, which lost 7 bases and 5 bases, there was a span of 15 bases. The CDR3 totals 13 residues. The CDR3 region has the DNA TGTGCCAGTATGAATGGCCTCTTGAACGAGCAGTACTTC. Its protein is CASMNGLLNEQYF.

A few counts support this clone. The rearrangement joins TRBV28 to TRBJ2-1; tentatively, D is TRBD2 (6 bases). V gave up 3 bases and J gave up 0 bases, with 18 bases separating them. The CDR3 totals 18 residues. Per germline, CDR1 MDHEN and CDR2 SYDVKM. DNA of the CDR3: TGTGCCAGCAGTTTGTATTGGGCTAGCGAGAGCTCCTACAATGAGCAGTTCTTC. Translating gives CASSLYWASESSYNEQFF.

The chain joins TRBV7-6 to TRBJ2-7; 7 bases map to TRBD2. This CDR3 has 14 amino acids. V gave up 4 bases and J gave up 6 bases; unmatched junction bases: 9. Germline CDR1 reads SGHVS; CDR2 reads FNYEAQ. This CDR3 is CASSSGVGGLEQYF. The CDR3, as DNA: TGTGCCAGCAGCTCCGGGGTGGGAGGGCTCGAGCAGTACTTC.

The chain joins TRBV5-1 to TRBJ1-4; D is unresolved. Germline V gene data show CDR1 as SGHRS and CDR2 as YFSETQ. The CDR3 consists of 16 residues. V lost 0 bases and J lost 2, with 11 bases in between. Here the CDR3 DNA reads TGCGCCAGCAGCTTGGACAGATCCTCGACTAATGAAAAACTGTTTTTT. The encoded protein is CASSLDRSSTNEKLFF.

This clone was found once. The gene calls are TRBV10-3 and TRBJ2-3; 7 nucleotides agree with TRBD1. This CDR3 has 18 residues. V trimming: 0 bases; J trimming: 1 base; junction bases outside the gene matches: 10. CDR1 and CDR2 from the germline V gene are ENHRY and SYGVKD. This chain's CDR3 is CAISESWEHQGGTDTQYF. CDR3 bases: TGTGCCATCAGTGAGTCCTGGGAGCACCAGGGGGGCACAGATACGCAGTATTTT.

This CDR3 is CSVGDRLYGYTF. The CDR3 coding sequence is TGCAGCGTTGGGGACAGACTCTATGGCTACACCTTC. The chain is built from TRBV29-1 and TRBJ1-2, with 7 bases lining up with TRBD1. V trimming: 4 bases; J trimming: 4 bases; junction bases outside the gene matches: 3. The CDR3 contains 12 residues. Germline V gene lookup returns CDR1 SQVTM and CDR2 ANQGSEA. Supplemented by reference TRBV29-1 and TRBJ1-2, the full variable domain reads SAVISQKPSRDICQRGTSLTIQCQVDSQVTMMFWYRQQPGQSLTLIATANQGSEATYESGFVIDKFPISRPNLTFSTLTVSNMSPEDSSIYLCSVGDRLYGYTFGSGTRLTVV.

This clone occurred once. The V and J genes are TRBV6-1 and TRBJ1-2; no reliable D call. This CDR3 contains 16 residues. Germline CDR1 reads MNHNS; CDR2 reads SASEGT. Trimming removed 0 bases from V and 5 bases from J, with 16 bases in between. Written as DNA, the CDR3 is TGTGCCAGCAGTGAAGCGTTCGCCAATCGAGGTTATGGCTACACCTTC. Its translation is CASSEAFANRGYGYTF.

The chain is built from TRBV2 and TRBJ2-3; 7 positions match TRBD1. Germline CDR1 is SNHLY and CDR2 is FYNNEI. This CDR3 is built from 14 residues. Trimming removed 6 bases from V and 4 bases from J; junction bases left unmatched: 7. The CDR3 reads CASRLNRGPDTQYF. CDR3 coding DNA: TGTGCCAGCAGGCTCAACAGGGGCCCAGATACGCAGTATTTT. Complete variable domain (other parts from reference TRBV2 and TRBJ2-3): EPEVTQTPSHQVTQMGQEVILRCVPISNHLYFYWYRQILGQKVEFLVSFYNNEISEKSEIFDDQFSVERPDGSNFTLKIRSTKLEDSAMYFCASRLNRGPDTQYFGPGTRLTVL.

V gene TRBV7-2 combines with J gene TRBJ2-2, with 8 bases that match TRBD2. The V gene's germline CDR1 is SGHTA and CDR2 FQGNSA. The CDR3 has 16 amino acids. With V trimmed by 5 bases and J by 3 bases, 8 bases remained unmatched. The CDR3, as DNA: TGTGCCAGCAGCCCGCGGACTAGCAGGGACACCGGGGAGCTGTTTTTT. This encodes CASSPRTSRDTGELFF.

The rearrangement uses TRBV7-9 and TRBJ2-2; 8 bases are shared with TRBD2. The CDR3 has 18 amino acids. Germline V gives CDR1 SEHNR, CDR2 FQNEAQ (reference sequence). The trim removed 5 bases at V and 0 bases at J, leaving 11 bases unmatched. This chain's CDR3 is CASSPRGGLAANTGELFF. The CDR3 DNA sequence: TGTGCCAGCAGCCCTCGAGGAGGACTAGCCGCGAACACCGGGGAGCTGTTTTTT.

This chain links TRBV5-3 with TRBJ2-7, with TRBD2 matching 7 bases. TRBV5-3 is placed among ORFs of uncertain function. V lost 1 base and J lost 4; bases outside the gene matches: 17. This CDR3 has 18 residues. The CDR3 bases are TGTGCCAGAAGCTTGAGGGTAGGGTGGGAAGGCGGGAGTTACGAGCAGTACTTC. It codes for CARSLRVGWEGGSYEQYF.

The gene calls are TRBV3-1 (or the pseudogene TRBV3-2) and TRBJ1-4; 9 nucleotides match TRBD1. Germline CDR1 LGHDT, CDR2 YNNKEL (reference sequence). The CDR3 runs 14 residues. Trimming at V came to 2 bases and at J to 8 bases, leaving 3 bases not matched to a gene. The CDR3 DNA reads TGTGCCAGCAGCCAAAGACAGGGGGGCGAAAAACTGTTTTTT. It encodes CASSQRQGGEKLFF.

CDR3 sequence (DNA): TGCGCCAGCAGCCAAGAGGGCAGGGTCCGGTATGGCTACACCTTC. Its protein is CASSQEGRVRYGYTF. V usage is TRBV4-1 and J usage is TRBJ1-2, with a tentative D call TRBD1 (5 bases). The germline V gene encodes CDR1 MGHRA and CDR2 YSYEKL. Trimming took 0 bases from V and 5 from J, leaving 13 bases between them. This CDR3 has 15 residues.

CDR3 coding DNA: TGCGCCAGCAGTGCACGACCAGGGGGAGAGACCCAGTACTTC. Translating it yields CASSARPGGETQYF. The chain couples TRBV10-1 to TRBJ2-5; 7 nucleotides align to TRBD1. Germline-derived CDR1 and CDR2 are WNHNN and SYGVQD (reference sequence). This CDR3 region has 14 residues. V lost 4 bases to trimming and J lost 4 bases; unmatched junction nucleotides: 6.

The chain uses TRBV28 and TRBJ1-4; D is unclear. The CDR3 is 13 amino acids. V lost 7 bases to trimming and J lost 0 bases, with 6 bases between them. Looked up from germline, CDR1 is MDHEN and CDR2 is SYDVKM. This CDR3 reads CASTTPTNEKLFF. CDR3 bases: TGTGCCAGCACCACTCCAACTAATGAAAAACTGTTTTTT.

This clone showed up many times. The chain employs TRBV5-1 and TRBJ2-3, with D perhaps matching TRBD2 (6 bases). The CDR3 has 17 amino acids. Germline lookup yields CDR1 SGHRS and CDR2 YFSETQ. Trimming took 4 bases from V and 6 from J, leaving 24 bases between them. CDR3 in DNA: TGCGCCAGCAGCGCGGGATACGGGTCTCCCCTGGTCGATACGCAGTATTTT. This gives the protein CASSAGYGSPLVDTQYF.